This T cell receptor beta chain was sequenced during a study of blood T cell repertoires in COVID-19. Study summary: Whether acute or convalescent, the COVID-19 samples came from the United States, Italy and Spain. PBMCs, B-cell-depleted T cells, or T cells were the source of the cDNA or gDNA that made up the material.

Per the original methods: Cell counts per sample came from amplifying reference gene primers. Sequencing was performed with immunoSEQ multiplex PCR; in TCRdb, only in-frame clones are kept and a portion is missing. D and trimming come from the DNA, and the V and J calls and clone size come from that table. The repertoire holds some 250,000 clones, with around 85% as singletons. This CDR3 spans 15 amino acids. Germline V gene sequence: CDR1 LGHDT, CDR2 YNNKEL (reference sequence). The V gene end was trimmed by 1 base and the J gene end by 8 bases; junction bases not matched to a gene: 8. The sequenced sample consisted of peripheral blood. The chain uses TRBV3-1 (or the pseudogene TRBV3-2) and TRBJ2-1, with 7 bases matching TRBD1. This receptor was identified in a woman aged 30 to 39 with COVID-19, enrolled during active disease. DNA for the CDR3: TGTGCCAGCAGCCAAGCGGGCCAGGGGGAAGATGAGCAGTTCTTC. Amino acids: CASSQAGQGEDEQFF.